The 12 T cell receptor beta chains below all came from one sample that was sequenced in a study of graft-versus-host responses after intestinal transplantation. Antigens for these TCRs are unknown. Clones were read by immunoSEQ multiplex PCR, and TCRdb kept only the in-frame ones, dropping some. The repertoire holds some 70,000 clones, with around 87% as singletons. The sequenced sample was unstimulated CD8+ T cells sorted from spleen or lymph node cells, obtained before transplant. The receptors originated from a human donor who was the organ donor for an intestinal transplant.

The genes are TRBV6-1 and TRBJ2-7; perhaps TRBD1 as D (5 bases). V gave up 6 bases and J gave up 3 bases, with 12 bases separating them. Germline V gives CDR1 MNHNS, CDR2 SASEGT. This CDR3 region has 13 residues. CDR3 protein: CASSAWGVYEQYF. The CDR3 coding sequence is TGTGCCAGCAGCGCATGGGGCGTCTACGAGCAGTACTTC.

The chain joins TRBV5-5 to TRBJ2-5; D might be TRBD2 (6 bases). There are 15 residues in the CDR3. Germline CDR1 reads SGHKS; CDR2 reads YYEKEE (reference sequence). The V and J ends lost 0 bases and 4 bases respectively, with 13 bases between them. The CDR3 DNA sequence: TGTGCCAGCAGCTTGGGCAACGTGGGGGGAGAGACCCAGTACTTC. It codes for CASSLGNVGGETQYF.

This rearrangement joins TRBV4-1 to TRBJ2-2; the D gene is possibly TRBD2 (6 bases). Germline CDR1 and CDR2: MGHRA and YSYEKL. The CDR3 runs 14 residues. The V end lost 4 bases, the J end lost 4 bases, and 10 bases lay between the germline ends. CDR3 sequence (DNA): TGCGCCAGCAGCCGGAGGGACCCCACCGGGGAGCTGTTTTTT. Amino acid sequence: CASSRRDPTGELFF.

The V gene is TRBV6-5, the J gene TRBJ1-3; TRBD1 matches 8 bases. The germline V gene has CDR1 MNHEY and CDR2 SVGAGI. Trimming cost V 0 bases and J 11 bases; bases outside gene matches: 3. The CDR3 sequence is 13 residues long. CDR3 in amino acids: CASSYSGQGPIYF. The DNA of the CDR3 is TGTGCCAGCAGTTACTCCGGACAGGGACCCATATATTTT.

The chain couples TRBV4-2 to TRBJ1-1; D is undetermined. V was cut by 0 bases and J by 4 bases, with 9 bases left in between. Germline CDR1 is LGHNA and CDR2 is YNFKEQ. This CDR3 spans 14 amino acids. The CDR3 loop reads CASSQDRGVTEAFF. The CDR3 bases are TGTGCCAGCAGCCAAGATCGAGGAGTCACTGAAGCTTTCTTT.

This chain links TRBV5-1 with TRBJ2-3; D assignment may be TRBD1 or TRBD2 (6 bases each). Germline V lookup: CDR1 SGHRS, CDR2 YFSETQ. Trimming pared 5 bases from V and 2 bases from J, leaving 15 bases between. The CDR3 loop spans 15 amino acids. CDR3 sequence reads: CASRWSGGLTDTQYF. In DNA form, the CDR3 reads TGCGCCAGCAGGTGGTCTGGGGGGCTCACAGATACGCAGTATTTT.

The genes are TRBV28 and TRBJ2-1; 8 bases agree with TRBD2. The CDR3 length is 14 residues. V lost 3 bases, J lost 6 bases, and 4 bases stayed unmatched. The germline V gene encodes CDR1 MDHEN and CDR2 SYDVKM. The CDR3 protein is CASSFAGGGNEQFF. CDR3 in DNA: TGTGCCAGCAGTTTCGCGGGGGGAGGCAATGAGCAGTTCTTC.

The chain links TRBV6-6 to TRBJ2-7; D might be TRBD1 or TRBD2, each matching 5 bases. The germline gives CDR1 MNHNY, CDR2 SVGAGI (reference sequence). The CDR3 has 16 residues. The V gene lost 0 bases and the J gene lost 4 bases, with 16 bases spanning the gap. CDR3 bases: TGTGCCAGCAGTTACTCATGGGACGGTAACCTATACGAGCAGTACTTC. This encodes CASSYSWDGNLYEQYF.

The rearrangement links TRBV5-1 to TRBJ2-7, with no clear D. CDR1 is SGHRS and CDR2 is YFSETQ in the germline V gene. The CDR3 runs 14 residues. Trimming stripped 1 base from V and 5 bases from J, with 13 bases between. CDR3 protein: CASSLTRTPNEQYF. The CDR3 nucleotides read TGCGCCAGCAGCTTGACACGGACCCCCAACGAGCAGTACTTC.

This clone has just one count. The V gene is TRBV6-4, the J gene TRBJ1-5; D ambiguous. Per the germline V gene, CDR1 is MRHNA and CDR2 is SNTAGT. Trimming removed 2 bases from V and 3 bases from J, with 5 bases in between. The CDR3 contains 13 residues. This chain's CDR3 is CASSDGDNQPQHF. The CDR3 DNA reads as TGTGCCAGCAGTGACGGGGACAATCAGCCCCAGCATTTT.

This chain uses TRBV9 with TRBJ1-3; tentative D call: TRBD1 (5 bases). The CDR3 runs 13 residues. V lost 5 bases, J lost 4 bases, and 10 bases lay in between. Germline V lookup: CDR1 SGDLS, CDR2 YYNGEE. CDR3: CASRGARGNTIYF. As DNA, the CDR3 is TGTGCCAGCAGAGGGGCGCGAGGAAACACCATATATTTT.

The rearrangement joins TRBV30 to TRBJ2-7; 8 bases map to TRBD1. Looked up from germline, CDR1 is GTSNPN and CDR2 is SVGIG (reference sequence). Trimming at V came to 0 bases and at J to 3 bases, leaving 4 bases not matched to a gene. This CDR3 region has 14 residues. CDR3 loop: CAWSVGTGDYEQYF. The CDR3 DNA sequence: TGTGCCTGGAGTGTAGGGACAGGAGACTACGAGCAGTACTTC.